This T cell receptor (beta chain) was captured in a study of blood T cell repertoires in COVID-19. On the study more broadly: T cells, B-cell-depleted T cells, or PBMCs provided the cDNA or gDNA that served as material.

Looked up from germline, CDR1 is SGHNT and CDR2 is YYREEE (reference sequence). V lost 9 bases, J lost 4 bases, and 9 bases stayed unmatched. This CDR3 has 13 residues. In the study's own analysis: From reference gene primer amplification, estimates of nucleated cell counts were derived. Profiled with immunoSEQ multiplex PCR; TCRdb holds only in-frame clones, not every one. V, J and clone size reflect that table, while D and trimming were determined from the DNA. The repertoire holds roughly 200,000 clones, with around 82% as singletons. Sequencing was done on a sample of peripheral blood. The source of this sequence is a man aged 50 to 60 with active or convalescent COVID-19. The genes are TRBV5-4 and TRBJ2-5; 7 positions match TRBD2. The CDR3 is CATLMGEGETQYF. Written as DNA, the CDR3 is TGTGCCACCTTAATGGGGGAGGGAGAGACCCAGTACTTC.